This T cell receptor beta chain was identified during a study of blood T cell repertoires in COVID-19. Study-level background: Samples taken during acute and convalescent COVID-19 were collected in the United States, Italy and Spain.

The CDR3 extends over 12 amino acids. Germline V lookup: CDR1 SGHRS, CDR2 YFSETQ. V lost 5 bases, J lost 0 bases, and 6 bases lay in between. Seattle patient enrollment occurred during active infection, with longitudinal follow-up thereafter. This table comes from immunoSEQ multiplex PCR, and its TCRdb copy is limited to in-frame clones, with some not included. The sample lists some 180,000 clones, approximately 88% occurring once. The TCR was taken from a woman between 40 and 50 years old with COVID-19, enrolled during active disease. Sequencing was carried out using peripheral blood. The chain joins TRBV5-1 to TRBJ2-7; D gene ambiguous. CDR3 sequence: CASRISSYEQYF. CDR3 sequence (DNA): TGCGCCAGCAGGATTAGCTCCTACGAGCAGTACTTC.